This TCR beta chain was documented in a study of cytomegalovirus exposure and HLA in healthy donors. V lost 5 bases and J lost 8; bases outside the gene matches: 8. The germline V gene has CDR1 LNHDA and CDR2 SQIVND (reference sequence). The CDR3 has 14 residues. Profiling relied on immunoSEQ multiplex PCR, and the TCRdb table lists in-frame clones only, not all of them. The sample records 200,000 or so clones, roughly 87% being singletons. Sequencing input: PBMCs. The clonotype was recovered from a woman under 30 in good health and CMV-seropositive. V usage is TRBV19 and J usage is TRBJ2-3; 9 nucleotides match TRBD1. CDR3 region: CASSSMTGGGTQYF. CDR3 nucleotide sequence: TGTGCCAGTAGTTCAATGACAGGGGGGGGTACGCAGTATTTT.